This is a list of T cell receptor beta chains from one sample in a study of beta chain features in type 1 diabetes. The table came from immunoSEQ multiplex PCR; TCRdb's copy has only in-frame clones and leaves some out. The table shows some 150,000 clones, with about 13% occurring only once. Sample: central memory CD4+ T cells from blood. All receptors derive from a man between 18 and 29 years old with type 1 diabetes. The CDR3 runs from the conserved cysteine through the conserved F or W. A D gene is named only where the DNA matches it firmly. Clone size is stated in some rows and not others, as once, few, many or a class when expanded.

clone_size | j_call | v_call | d_call | cdr3_aa | cdr3_nt
many | TRBJ2-1 | TRBV18 | TRBD2 | CASSPTSGGAGYNEQFF | TGTGCCAGCTCACCGACTAGCGGGGGGGCTGGTTACAATGAGCAGTTCTTC
NA | TRBJ1-4 | TRBV7-9 | TRBD1 | CASSLSTGEKLFF | TGTGCCAGCAGCTTATCGACAGGGGAAAAACTGTTTTTT
few | TRBJ2-7 | TRBV7-9 | TRBD2 | CASSSQGLAGSYEQYF | TGTGCCAGCAGCTCCCAGGGACTAGCGGGCTCCTACGAGCAGTACTTC
NA | TRBJ1-6 | TRBV30 | TRBD1 | CAWNGQGSGSPLHF | TGTGCCTGGAACGGACAGGGTTCGGGTTCACCCCTCCACTTT
few | TRBJ2-1 | TRBV25-1 | NA | CASSDLQGRGDNEQFF | TGTGCCAGCAGTGATCTACAGGGGCGGGGGGACAATGAGCAGTTCTTC
few | TRBJ2-2 | TRBV29-1 | TRBD1 | CSGGDRGRTGELFF | TGCAGCGGCGGGGACAGGGGGCGAACCGGGGAGCTGTTTTTT
few | TRBJ1-5 | TRBV2 | TRBD1 | CASSSGQGVGQPQHF | TGTGCCAGCAGCTCGGGACAGGGGGTAGGGCAGCCCCAGCATTTT
NA | TRBJ2-7 | TRBV29-1 | NA | CSVELWQSYEQYF | TGCAGCGTTGAATTGTGGCAGTCCTACGAGCAGTACTTC
few | TRBJ2-5 | TRBV18 | TRBD1 | CASSLGQATQETQYF | TGTGCCAGCTCACTCGGACAGGCTACCCAAGAGACCCAGTACTTC
NA | TRBJ2-3 | TRBV6-1 | NA | CASSGSLDTQYF | TGTGCCAGCAGTGGATCCTTGGATACGCAGTATTTT
few | TRBJ2-3 | TRBV6-1 | NA | CASGITDTQYF | TGTGCCAGTGGGATTACAGATACGCAGTATTTT
few | TRBJ2-7 | TRBV6-5 | NA | CASRGGVPSYEQYF | TGTGCCAGCAGGGGCGGGGTCCCTTCCTACGAGCAGTACTTC
NA | TRBJ2-7 | TRBV5-4 | NA | CASSSHGEQYF | TGTGCCAGCAGCTCCCATGGGGAGCAGTACTTC
few | TRBJ2-7 | TRBV7-7 | NA | CASSLQGGEQYF | TGTGCCAGCAGCTTACAAGGGGGCGAGCAGTACTTC
NA | TRBJ2-7 | TRBV7-9 | NA | CATSSGISEQYF | TGTGCCACCTCCTCCGGCATCTCGGAGCAGTACTTC
NA | TRBJ2-7 | TRBV27 | NA | CASSIPDRRPYEQYF | TGTGCCAGCAGTATTCCAGACAGGCGCCCCTACGAGCAGTACTTC
NA | TRBJ2-7 | TRBV6-5 | NA | CASSPPGPLYEQYF | TGTGCCAGCAGTCCGCCGGGACCGCTATACGAGCAGTACTTC
NA | TRBJ1-4 | TRBV11-2 | TRBD1 | CASSLDGGTGGKLFF | TGTGCCAGCAGCTTAGATGGAGGGACAGGGGGGAAACTGTTTTTT
NA | TRBJ1-1 | TRBV7-3 | NA | CASSLRGGDTEAFF | TGTGCCAGCAGCTTAAGGGGAGGGGACACTGAAGCTTTCTTT
few | TRBJ2-1 | TRBV18 | NA | CASSPGLAYNEQFF | TGTGCCAGCTCACCAGGGCTTGCCTACAATGAGCAGTTCTTC
NA | TRBJ1-2 | TRBV2 | TRBD1 | CASSEQGAVYGYTF | TGTGCCAGCAGTGAACAGGGGGCCGTCTATGGCTACACCTTC
NA | TRBJ1-6 | TRBV25-1 | NA | CASSDSRDTVNSPLHF | TGTGCCAGCAGTGATTCCCGGGACACTGTTAATTCACCCCTCCACTTT
few | TRBJ1-2 | TRBV29-1 | TRBD1 | CSVEGSDRGGYTF | TGCAGCGTTGAGGGCAGCGACAGGGGTGGCTACACCTTC
few | TRBJ2-5 | TRBV30 | TRBD1 | CAWDRGRGQETQYF | TGTGCCTGGGACAGGGGGCGGGGTCAAGAGACCCAGTACTTC
NA | TRBJ2-7 | TRBV9 | NA | CASSGGTAPYEQYF | TGTGCCAGCAGCGGCGGGACAGCTCCCTACGAGCAGTACTTC
few | TRBJ1-1 | TRBV19 | NA | CASRSRMNTEAFF | TGTGCCAGTAGATCCAGGATGAACACTGAAGCTTTCTTT
NA | TRBJ1-4 | TRBV18 | NA | CASPSTPSEEKLFF | TGTGCCAGCCCTTCGACGCCGTCTGAGGAAAAACTGTTTTTT
NA | TRBJ1-1 | TRBV7-9 | TRBD1 | CASSLALGQGAKEAFF | TGTGCCAGCAGCTTAGCGCTCGGGCAGGGGGCAAAGGAAGCTTTCTTT
NA | TRBJ1-1 | TRBV6-5 | NA | CASSYRTVDTEAFF | TGTGCCAGCAGTTACAGGACGGTTGACACTGAAGCTTTCTTT
few | TRBJ1-6 | TRBV30 | TRBD1 | CAWGTDYNSPLHF | TGTGCCTGGGGGACAGACTATAATTCACCCCTCCACTTT
many | TRBJ1-6 | TRBV30 | NA | CAWSEGTRGNSPLHF | TGTGCCTGGAGTGAAGGGACCCGAGGTAATTCACCCCTCCACTTT
NA | TRBJ2-6 | TRBV11-3 | NA | CASSLDSGNFGANVLTF | TGTGCCAGCAGCTTAGATTCAGGGAATTTTGGGGCCAACGTCCTGACTTTC
NA | TRBJ1-2 | TRBV27 | NA | CASSSRTGIDGYTF | TGTGCCAGCAGTTCTCGGACCGGGATAGATGGCTACACCTTC
few | TRBJ2-5 | TRBV28 | NA | CASSLGSIQETQYF | TGTGCCAGCAGTTTGGGCAGCATCCAAGAGACCCAGTACTTC
many | TRBJ2-5 | TRBV7-8 | NA | CASSSGQQETQYF | TGTGCCAGCAGCTCGGGACAACAAGAGACCCAGTACTTC
few | TRBJ2-4 | TRBV6-1 | NA | CASSELLVEAKNIQYF | TGTGCCAGCAGTGAACTCCTGGTGGAGGCCAAAAACATTCAGTACTTC
NA | TRBJ1-2 | TRBV7-2 | NA | CASSLAGGASNGYTF | TGTGCCAGCAGCTTGGCCGGGGGCGCTTCTAATGGCTACACCTTC
NA | TRBJ1-4 | TRBV5-1 | NA | CASSLGLVGEKLFF | TGCGCCAGCAGCTTGGGACTGGTTGGGGAAAAACTGTTTTTT
few | TRBJ2-3 | TRBV7-6 | TRBD2 | CASSPQASGGAGDTQYF | TGTGCCAGCAGCCCCCAGGCTAGCGGGGGGGCTGGGGATACGCAGTATTTT
few | TRBJ1-3 | TRBV9 | TRBD1 | CASSAGQLRNTIYF | TGTGCCAGCAGCGCGGGACAGCTAAGAAACACCATATATTTT
NA | TRBJ2-4 | TRBV19 | NA | CASSIDWGRLNIQYF | TGTGCCAGTAGTATAGATTGGGGCCGCCTGAACATTCAGTACTTC
NA | TRBJ2-1 | TRBV7-3 | TRBD2 | CASSSRTSGEQFF | TGTGCCAGCAGCTCTCGGACTAGCGGTGAGCAGTTCTTC
few | TRBJ2-7 | TRBV6-1 | NA | CASSDQGQTYEQYF | TGTGCCAGCAGTGATCAGGGGCAGACCTACGAGCAGTACTTC
few | TRBJ2-7 | TRBV5-1 | NA | CASSLDFGYEQYF | TGCGCCAGCAGCTTGGACTTTGGCTACGAGCAGTACTTC
NA | TRBJ1-4 | TRBV5-4 | TRBD1 | CASSPGTGAFPLGLFF | TGTGCCAGCAGCCCCGGGACAGGGGCCTTCCCCCTGGGACTGTTTTTT